This T cell receptor (beta chain) was documented in a study of blood T cells in healthy people across ages. Study-wide results and caveats: From one million sequenced T cells, diversity estimates were lower bounds.

With respect to this clonotype: Its antigen is as yet unknown. The junction departs from germline at one end; a sequencing error may be responsible.

Primed by a sample-barcoded 5' primer and a J-beta primer mix, a second PCR proceeded for 7 to 11 cycles. TCRdb itself ran the 5' RACE reads through MiXCR, one entry per CDR3 protein. The sample shows 1.5 million to 2 million distinct CDR3 sequences, 28% of them seen only once. The germline V gene has CDR1 SEHNR and CDR2 FQNEAQ (reference sequence). The CDR3 has 17 residues. Sequencing input: blood. The receptor comes from a woman in her 30s in good health. The chain has TRBV7-9 and TRBJ1-4, with a weak D call TRBD1 (6 bases). The CDR3 loop is CASSLAGSGATNEKRFF. The CDR3 region has the DNA TGTGCCAGCAGCTTAGCGGGCTCAGGGGCAACTAATGAAAAACGGTTTTTT.